The 16 T cell receptor beta chains below come from one sample, sequenced in a study of blood T cells in healthy people across ages. Through a sample-barcoded 5' primer and a J-beta primer mix, a second PCR was run for roughly 7 to 12 cycles. TCRdb re-called the 5' RACE reads through MiXCR, storing one row per CDR3 protein. In the table there are roughly 790,000 distinct CDR3 sequences, 43% of which are singletons. The sequencing input was blood. The receptors come from a woman aged 55-69 years in good health.

In this sample, this clonotype turned up many times. The J gene is TRBJ2-3, the V gene TRBV29-1, with 8 nucleotides matching TRBD2. CDR3 length: 12 amino acids. Trimming removed 7 bases from V and 4 bases from J; junction bases left unmatched: 4. Germline CDR1 is SQVTM and CDR2 is ANQGSEA. CDR3 amino acids: CSAGGQADTQYF. In nucleotides, the CDR3 is TGCAGCGCGGGGGGGCAGGCAGATACGCAGTATTTT.

About this clonotype itself: Just one base apart from a much larger clone, this may be a read error. The chain links TRBV5-1 to TRBJ2-5, with TRBD2 matching 8 bases. The germline V gene encodes CDR1 SGHRS and CDR2 YFSETQ. This CDR3 is 15 amino acids long. Germline trimming cut 3 bases from V and 11 bases from J; bases unmatched to any gene: 15. The CDR3 nucleotides read TGCGCCAGCAGCTCGCGGGAGGAGTTGAGCAATGAGCAGTACTTC. It encodes CASSSREELSNEQYF.

Regarding this clonotype: A much larger clone differs by one base, so this may be a read error. The chain uses TRBV10-3 and TRBJ1-2, with 10 positions matching TRBD1. The CDR3 spans 18 residues. Germline V lookup: CDR1 ENHRY, CDR2 SYGVKD. The CDR3 reads CAISEALFWTGGEDGCTF. In DNA, the CDR3 is TGTGCCATCAGTGAAGCCCTTTTCTGGACAGGGGGAGAGGATGGCTGCACCTTC.

The V call is TRBV6-2 or TRBV6-3, the J call TRBJ1-2; D remains unclear. Germline-derived CDR1 and CDR2 are MNHEY and SVGEGT. The CDR3 consists of 14 residues. V was pared by 9 bases and J by 13 bases, with 27 bases between. The CDR3 DNA follows: TGTGCCAGTTCGTCGAACGACGCCCGTCTTCGGCCCACCTTC. As protein: CASSSNDARLRPTF.

This clonotype was observed at least ten times. CDR3 DNA sequence: TGTGCCAGCAGCCCCCTAGCGGGCTGGGGAGAGACCCAGTACTTC. This encodes CASSPLAGWGETQYF. V usage is TRBV6-2 or TRBV6-3 and J usage is TRBJ2-5; TRBD2 matches 8 bases. This CDR3 is 15 amino acids long. V dropped 6 bases and J dropped 4; count of bases not matched to a gene: 10. Germline lookup yields CDR1 MNHEY and CDR2 SVGEGT.

This clonotype was counted only a few times. In DNA, the CDR3 is TGTGCCAGCAGCCAGGTCCGGGACAGGGGATCCGGGGCCAACGTCCTGACTTTC. This gives the protein CASSQVRDRGSGANVLTF. This chain uses TRBV4-2 with TRBJ2-6, with 10 bases matching TRBD1. J lost 4 bases, V lost 3 bases, and 9 bases had no gene match. From germline, CDR1 is LGHNA and CDR2 YNFKEQ. This CDR3 spans 18 amino acids.

This clonotype occurred a few times. The rearrangement links TRBV20-1 to TRBJ1-6, with D tentatively TRBD1 (5 bases). Germline values: CDR1 DFQATT, CDR2 SNEGSKA (reference sequence). The V end was cut by 1 base, the J end by 5 bases, with 12 bases between. The CDR3 has 15 residues. Here the CDR3 reads CSARGQFRNNSPLHF. CDR3 coding DNA: TGCAGTGCTAGAGGACAGTTTAGGAATAATTCACCCCTCCACTTT.

This sequence joins TRBV27 and TRBJ2-3; TRBD2 might be the D (7 bases). V dropped 8 bases and J dropped 8 bases, with 14 bases sitting between them. Germline V gene data show CDR1 as MNHEY and CDR2 as SMNVEV (reference sequence). The CDR3 extends over 12 amino acids. The CDR3 nucleotides read TGTGCCAGCGGCGCGGGGGCGGGTACGCAGTATTTT. It encodes CASGAGAGTQYF.

This clonotype was found many times. The chain recombines TRBV7-2 with TRBJ1-1; TRBD1 matches 7 bases. V shed 4 bases, J shed 0 bases, and the junction held 2 bases outside the gene matches. This CDR3 spans 14 amino acids. Germline V lookup: CDR1 SGHTA, CDR2 FQGNSA. The CDR3 DNA reads as TGTGCCAGCAGCTCGACAGGGCTGAACACTGAAGCTTTCTTT. Translating gives CASSSTGLNTEAFF.

This clonotype occurred a few times. This chain uses TRBV29-1 with TRBJ1-2, with a possible D match to TRBD1 (6 bases). The V end lost 7 bases, the J end lost 6 bases, and 15 bases lay between the germline ends. CDR1 SQVTM and CDR2 ANQGSEA come from the germline V gene. CDR3 length: 12 amino acids. The CDR3 loop reads CSGGGGADGYTF. The CDR3 nucleotides are TGCAGCGGGGGAGGGGGGGCGGATGGCTACACCTTC.

The chain links TRBV29-1 to TRBJ1-2; 7 bases fit TRBD1. The CDR3 covers 12 residues. Trimming at V came to 6 bases and at J to 3 bases, leaving 4 bases not matched to a gene. From germline, CDR1 is SQVTM and CDR2 ANQGSEA. DNA of the CDR3: TGCAGCGTCCGACAGGGTGACTATGGCTACACCTTC. Encoded protein: CSVRQGDYGYTF.

The chain employs TRBV27 and TRBJ1-6; D remains unclear. Per germline, CDR1 MNHEY and CDR2 SMNVEV (reference sequence). The CDR3 totals 13 residues. Trimming took off 3 bases at V and 7 bases at J, with 7 bases between the two ends. Here the CDR3 reads CASSFYSNSPLHF. The CDR3, as DNA: TGTGCCAGCAGTTTCTACTCGAATTCACCCCTCCACTTT.

The sample holds a few counts of this clonotype. The chain joins TRBV20-1 to TRBJ1-6; 11 bases map to TRBD1. Germline CDR1 DFQATT, CDR2 SNEGSKA (reference sequence). V gave up 1 base and J gave up 9 bases; unmatched junction bases: 2. The CDR3 has 14 residues. This CDR3 is CSARGGQGASPLHF. The CDR3 DNA is TGCAGTGCTAGAGGAGGACAGGGGGCTTCACCCCTCCACTTT.

V is TRBV6-5 and J is TRBJ2-7; D call uncertain. Germline V CDR1 and CDR2: MNHEY, SVGAGI. The CDR3 has 14 amino acids. V shed 2 bases and J shed 7 bases, with 15 bases lying between them. This CDR3 is CASSYNKRWDEQYF. The CDR3 coding sequence is TGTGCCAGCAGTTACAATAAGAGGTGGGATGAGCAGTACTTC.

This clonotype was detected a few times. V is TRBV20-1 and J is TRBJ2-5; D might be TRBD1 (5 bases). Germline values: CDR1 DFQATT, CDR2 SNEGSKA (reference sequence). The CDR3 totals 13 residues. V gave up 6 bases and J gave up 1 base, with 12 bases separating them. CDR3 residues: CSALSGFQETQYF. The CDR3 DNA sequence: TGCAGTGCGCTATCAGGGTTCCAAGAGACCCAGTACTTC.

The chain carries TRBV5-1 and TRBJ2-2, with 7 bases matching TRBD1. Germline lookup yields CDR1 SGHRS and CDR2 YFSETQ. V shed 3 bases, J shed 6 bases, and the junction held 11 bases outside the gene matches. The CDR3 contains 16 residues. CDR3 bases: TGCGCCAGCAGCTCAACAGGGGAGTACAGCGCCGGGGAGCTGTTTTTT. It is translated as CASSSTGEYSAGELFF.